The source of this T cell receptor (beta chain) is a study of CD8 T cells in ankylosing spondylitis. This clonotype has a count of ten or more. This CDR3 is 14 amino acids long. The germline V gene has CDR1 DFQATT and CDR2 SNEGSKA (reference sequence). V was trimmed by 3 bases and J by 2 bases, leaving 13 bases between them. Via MiXCR, TCRdb re-called the 5' RACE reads, giving one row per CDR3 protein. The profile shows 200,000 to 300,000 distinct CDR3 sequences, around 9.2% of them singletons. V and J are TRBV20-1 and TRBJ1-2; tentatively, D is TRBD1 (6 bases). The source of this sequence is a male donor with ankylosing spondylitis or in good health (not recorded which). The specimen sequenced was blood, either unsorted or a sorted T cell fraction (not recorded which). The CDR3 loop reads CSARGRGLNYGYTF. The CDR3 DNA sequence: TGCAGTGCTAGGGGACGGGGGCTAAACTATGGCTACACCTTC.